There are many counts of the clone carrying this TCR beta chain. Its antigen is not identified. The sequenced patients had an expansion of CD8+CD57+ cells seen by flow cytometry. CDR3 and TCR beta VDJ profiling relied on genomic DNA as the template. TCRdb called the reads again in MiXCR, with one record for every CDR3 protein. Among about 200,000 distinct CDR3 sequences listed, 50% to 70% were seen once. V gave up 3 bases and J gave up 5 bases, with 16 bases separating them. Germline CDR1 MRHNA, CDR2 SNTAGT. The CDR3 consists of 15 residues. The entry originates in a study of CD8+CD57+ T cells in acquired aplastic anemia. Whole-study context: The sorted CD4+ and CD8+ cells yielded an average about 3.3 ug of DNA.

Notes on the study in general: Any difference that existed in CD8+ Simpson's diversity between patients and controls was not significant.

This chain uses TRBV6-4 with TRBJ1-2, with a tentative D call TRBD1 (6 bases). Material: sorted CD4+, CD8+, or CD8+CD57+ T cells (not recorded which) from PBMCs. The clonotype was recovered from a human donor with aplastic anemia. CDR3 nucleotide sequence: TGTGCCAGCAGTGAGGCACAGGGTCCGGGATATGGCTACACCTTC. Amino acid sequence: CASSEAQGPGYGYTF.